The entry below describes one T cell receptor beta chain. Libraries were prepared by immunoSEQ multiplex PCR; TCRdb keeps only in-frame clonotypes and omits some of them. The sample records about 280,000 clones, roughly 85% being singletons. This sample is part of a study of blood T cell repertoires in COVID-19. Sequenced input: peripheral blood. The receptor was derived from a man in his fifties or sixties with active or convalescent COVID-19.

The CDR3 reads CASSVGLAGAHEQFF. The CDR3 DNA reads as TGCGCCAGCAGCGTGGGACTAGCGGGAGCCCATGAGCAGTTCTTC. The V and J genes are TRBV5-1 and TRBJ2-1; 14 positions match TRBD2. V lost 4 bases and J lost 8; bases outside the gene matches: 5. The CDR3 is made up of 15 amino acids. Germline V gene data show CDR1 as SGHRS and CDR2 as YFSETQ.